The rows below give T cell receptor beta chains drawn from one sample of a study of identical twins. TCRdb ran MiXCR on the 5' RACE reads and lists one entry per CDR3 protein. The data show fewer than 500,000 distinct CDR3 sequences, with roughly an eighth seen just once and approximately 0.98% held by the top ten. Another study also made use of these data, one on yellow fever vaccine responses in identical twins.

Sequencing was carried out using CD4+ T cells sorted from blood. These TCRs come from a woman younger than 30 in good health. Each CDR3 is given with its conserved first and last residue. Fields, in order: J gene, V gene, CDR3 protein.

>TRBJ2-7|TRBV6-2/TRBV6-3
CASKVAGGGYEQYF
>TRBJ2-1|TRBV28
CASSPATRPYNEQFF
>TRBJ2-7|TRBV7-2
CASSHIFYEQYF
>TRBJ2-7|TRBV15
CATSRALGQPGLAGGPYEQYF
>TRBJ2-2|TRBV7-3
CASSYRLAGGIGELFF
>TRBJ2-3|TRBV20-1
CSARDYYTDTQYF
>TRBJ1-1|TRBV12-3/TRBV12-4
CASRTTGRNTEAFF
>TRBJ2-1|TRBV29-1
CSVGRTSGLNEQFF
>TRBJ2-1|TRBV14
CASSQDRLAGGSSYNEQFF
>TRBJ2-5|TRBV12-3/TRBV12-4
CASNRGGPETQYF
>TRBJ1-3|TRBV5-5
CASKTSQGSGNTIYF
>TRBJ2-5|TRBV3-1
CASSQLDRATQETQYF
>TRBJ2-7|TRBV30
CAWSPYVDNEQYF
>TRBJ2-7|TRBV10-2
CASSESLGTGHYEQYF
>TRBJ2-7|TRBV7-9
CASSFPGTVRNEQYF
>TRBJ1-4|TRBV15
CATSHGTEDEKLFF
>TRBJ2-4|TRBV9
CASIWTGQKNIQYF
>TRBJ1-1|TRBV12-3/TRBV12-4
CASSIQGRTEAFF
>TRBJ1-1|TRBV6-2/TRBV6-3
CASKWVGGTEAFF
>TRBJ2-7|TRBV7-2
CASSPDWGYEQYF
>TRBJ2-1|TRBV29-1
CSVGGTGYNEQFF
>TRBJ2-1|TRBV7-8
CASSLALAGAHEQFF
>TRBJ2-2|TRBV28
CASSLNGGPIGELFF
>TRBJ2-1|TRBV7-8
CASSSRTAGSYNEQFF
>TRBJ1-5|TRBV2
CASMPDRGYQPQHF
>TRBJ2-1|TRBV7-3
CASSLGAGLENEQFF
>TRBJ2-5|TRBV3-1
CASSQKGTSGETQYF
>TRBJ2-1|TRBV12-3/TRBV12-4
CASGPGGYYNEQFF
>TRBJ2-2|TRBV6-1
CASKSRGNTGELFF
>TRBJ2-1|TRBV28
CASSADRGLGF
>TRBJ2-1|TRBV12-3/TRBV12-4
CASNFWGYNEQFF
>TRBJ2-3|TRBV25-1
CASSEYRGGSTDTQYF
>TRBJ2-5|TRBV5-1
CASSSGLAGGETQYF
>TRBJ2-7|TRBV5-1
CASSLRPSLDEQYF
>TRBJ2-2|TRBV7-2
CASSLVASGVPGELFF
>TRBJ1-2|TRBV3-1
CASSSTGGDYGYTF
>TRBJ1-2|TRBV3-1
CASSQDQDSNYGYTF
>TRBJ1-1|TRBV2
CASKGREGTEAFF
>TRBJ1-5|TRBV19
CASSHSTGTTFGDQPQHF
>TRBJ2-1|TRBV20-1
CSSLEGTSRQFF
>TRBJ2-7|TRBV7-9
CASSPGLAGPSYEQYF
>TRBJ2-6|TRBV25-1
CASRGSTRNVLTF
>TRBJ1-2|TRBV29-1
CSVEEGTLGGYTF
>TRBJ2-7|TRBV12-3/TRBV12-4
CASSRKGGARFYEQYF
>TRBJ1-1|TRBV10-3
CAISEQVNTEAFF